A single sample gave rise to the 8 T cell receptor beta chains below, sequenced in a study of blood T cell repertoires in COVID-19. This table comes from immunoSEQ multiplex PCR, and its TCRdb copy is limited to in-frame clones, with some not included. The repertoire holds about 140,000 clones, with more than 70% as singletons. The sequenced sample consisted of peripheral blood. Every receptor here comes from a human donor in a cohort sampled during active COVID-19.

The sample holds a few counts of this clone. The genes are TRBV7-9 and TRBJ2-7; 13 positions match TRBD2. V lost 5 bases to trimming and J lost 0 bases; unmatched junction nucleotides: 10. This CDR3 has 18 residues. Germline lookup yields CDR1 SEHNR and CDR2 FQNEAQ (reference sequence). CDR3 region: CASSIRTSGGLSSYEQYF. CDR3 in DNA: TGTGCCAGCAGCATTCGGACTAGCGGGGGCTTGAGCTCCTACGAGCAGTACTTC.

This clone has a single count. The chain couples TRBV6-5 to TRBJ1-3, with D uncertain. The germline V gene has CDR1 MNHEY and CDR2 SVGAGI. V was clipped by 7 bases and J by 1 base, with 14 bases between them. The CDR3 runs to 15 residues. The CDR3 sequence is CASTSSGLSGNTIYF. CDR3 bases: TGTGCCAGCACCTCTTCAGGTTTATCTGGAAACACCATATATTTT.

V gene TRBV7-9 combines with J gene TRBJ2-2; 8 bases are shared with TRBD1. Germline V gives CDR1 SEHNR, CDR2 FQNEAQ (reference sequence). V lost 6 bases, J lost 0 bases, and 3 bases stayed unmatched. The CDR3 runs 15 residues. The CDR3 loop is CASSHRGTNTGELFF. CDR3 bases: TGTGCCAGCAGTCACAGGGGGACGAACACCGGGGAGCTGTTTTTT.

V and J are TRBV4-2 and TRBJ1-3, with a weak D call TRBD1 (5 bases). V lost 5 bases to trimming and J lost 0 bases, with 17 bases between them. The germline CDR1 and CDR2 sequences are LGHNA and YNFKEQ. CDR3 length equals 17 residues. The CDR3 is CASSVGTGGSSGNTIYF. In nucleotides, the CDR3 is TGTGCCAGCAGCGTTGGGACGGGGGGAAGCTCTGGAAACACCATATATTTT.

The chain couples TRBV7-3 to TRBJ1-1, with D maybe TRBD1 (5 bases). Deletions cut 4 bases from V and 1 base from J, with 10 bases between. The CDR3 loop spans 14 amino acids. Germline-derived CDR1 and CDR2 are SGHTA and FQGTGA. CDR3 protein: CASSSGLPNTEAFF. The DNA of the CDR3 is TGTGCCAGCAGCTCGGGACTTCCGAACACTGAAGCTTTCTTT.

The chain links TRBV30 to TRBJ1-5; D is uncertain. The V and J ends lost 1 base and 0 bases respectively, with 7 bases between them. Germline V gene data show CDR1 as GTSNPN and CDR2 as SVGIG (reference sequence). CDR3 length: 14 amino acids. For the CDR3, the DNA is TGTGCCTGGAGTGGCGGGGATAGCAATCAGCCCCAGCATTTT. Its translation is CAWSGGDSNQPQHF.

This rearrangement joins TRBV5-5 to TRBJ1-1; D perhaps matches TRBD1 (5 bases). The V and J ends lost 4 bases and 3 bases respectively, with 10 bases between them. Germline CDR1 reads SGHKS; CDR2 reads YYEKEE (reference sequence). This CDR3 has 13 amino acids. This CDR3 reads CASSIRQYTEAFF. Here the CDR3 DNA reads TGTGCCAGCAGCATTCGACAGTACACTGAAGCTTTCTTT.

The chain uses TRBV5-6 and TRBJ2-7; D call uncertain. The CDR3 spans 13 residues. V dropped 3 bases and J dropped 4 bases, with 11 bases sitting between them. Germline assignment: CDR1 SGHDT and CDR2 YYEEEE. CDR3 DNA: TGTGCCAGCAGCTCCCTTTCCTCTTACGAGCAGTACTTC. Protein sequence: CASSSLSSYEQYF.